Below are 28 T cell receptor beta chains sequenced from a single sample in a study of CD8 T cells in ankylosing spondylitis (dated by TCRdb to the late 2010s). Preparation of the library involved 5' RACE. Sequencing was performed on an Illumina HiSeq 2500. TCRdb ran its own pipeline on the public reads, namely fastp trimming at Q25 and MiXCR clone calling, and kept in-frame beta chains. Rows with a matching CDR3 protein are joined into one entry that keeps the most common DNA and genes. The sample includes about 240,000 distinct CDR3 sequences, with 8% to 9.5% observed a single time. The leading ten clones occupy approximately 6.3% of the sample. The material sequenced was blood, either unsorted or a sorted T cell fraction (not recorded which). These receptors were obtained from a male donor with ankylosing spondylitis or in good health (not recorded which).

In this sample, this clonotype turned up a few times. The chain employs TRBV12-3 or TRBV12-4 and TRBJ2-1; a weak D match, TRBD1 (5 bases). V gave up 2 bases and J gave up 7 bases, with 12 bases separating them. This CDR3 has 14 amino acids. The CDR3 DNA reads TGTGCCAGCAGTTTACGGGCGTCAGGGAATGAGCAGTTCTTC. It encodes CASSLRASGNEQFF.

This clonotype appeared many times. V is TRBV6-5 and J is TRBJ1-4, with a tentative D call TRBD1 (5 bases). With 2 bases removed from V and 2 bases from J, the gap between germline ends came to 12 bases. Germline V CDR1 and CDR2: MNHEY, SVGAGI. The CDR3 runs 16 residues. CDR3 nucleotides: TGTGCCAGCAGTTACGGTCCAGGGTTTACTAATGAAAAACTGTTTTTT. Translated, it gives CASSYGPGFTNEKLFF.

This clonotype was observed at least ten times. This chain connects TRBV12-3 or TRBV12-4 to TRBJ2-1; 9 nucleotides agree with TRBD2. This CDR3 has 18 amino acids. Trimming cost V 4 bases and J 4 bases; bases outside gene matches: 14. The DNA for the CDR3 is TGTGCCAGCAGTTCCCCCCCCGAGGCTAGCGGGATTTACAATGAGCAGTTCTTC. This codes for CASSSPPEASGIYNEQFF.

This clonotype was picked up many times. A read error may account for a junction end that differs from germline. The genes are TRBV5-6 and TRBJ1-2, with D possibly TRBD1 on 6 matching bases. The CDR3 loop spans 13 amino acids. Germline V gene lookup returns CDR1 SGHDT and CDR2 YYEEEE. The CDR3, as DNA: TGTGCCAGCAGTTTGGGGGGGCAGGACGGGACTGCCTTC. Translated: CASSLGGQDGTAF. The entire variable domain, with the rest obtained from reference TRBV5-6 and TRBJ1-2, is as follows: DAGVTQSPTHLIKTRGQQVTLRCSPKSGHDTVSWYQQALGQGPQFIFQYYEEEERQRGNFPDRFSGHQFPNYSSELNVNALLLGDSALYLCASSLGGQDGTAFGSGTRLTVV.

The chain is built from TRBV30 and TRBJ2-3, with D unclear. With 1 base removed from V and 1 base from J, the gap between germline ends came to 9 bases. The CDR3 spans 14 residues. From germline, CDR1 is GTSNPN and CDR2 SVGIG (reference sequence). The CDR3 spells CAWSGGLGTDTQYF. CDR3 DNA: TGTGCCTGGAGTGGAGGTCTAGGCACAGATACGCAGTATTTT.

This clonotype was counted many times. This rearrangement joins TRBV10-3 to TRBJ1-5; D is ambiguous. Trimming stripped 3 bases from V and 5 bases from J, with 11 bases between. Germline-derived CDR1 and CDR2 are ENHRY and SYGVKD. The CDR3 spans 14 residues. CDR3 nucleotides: TGTGCCATCAGTGACGGCAGCTCTTATCAGCCCCAGCATTTT. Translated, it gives CAISDGSSYQPQHF.

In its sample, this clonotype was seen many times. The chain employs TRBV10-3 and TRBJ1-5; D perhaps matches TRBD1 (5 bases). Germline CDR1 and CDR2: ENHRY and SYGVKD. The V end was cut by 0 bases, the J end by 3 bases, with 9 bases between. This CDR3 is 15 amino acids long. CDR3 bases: TGTGCCATCAGTGAGTCAAGGGGATCCAATCAGCCCCAGCATTTT. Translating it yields CAISESRGSNQPQHF.

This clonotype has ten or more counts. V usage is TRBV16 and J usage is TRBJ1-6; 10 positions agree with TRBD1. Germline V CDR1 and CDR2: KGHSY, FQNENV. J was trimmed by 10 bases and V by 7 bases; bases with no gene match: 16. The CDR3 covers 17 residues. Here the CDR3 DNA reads TGTGCCAGCACCCTGGGACAGGGGCCGACAACCCACTCACCCCTCCACTTT. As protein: CASTLGQGPTTHSPLHF.

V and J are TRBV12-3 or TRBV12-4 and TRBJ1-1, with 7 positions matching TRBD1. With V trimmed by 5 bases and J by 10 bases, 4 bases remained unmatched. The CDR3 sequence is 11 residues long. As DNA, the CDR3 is TGTGCCAGCAGTAAGACAGGGAGAGCTTTCTTT. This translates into CASSKTGRAFF.

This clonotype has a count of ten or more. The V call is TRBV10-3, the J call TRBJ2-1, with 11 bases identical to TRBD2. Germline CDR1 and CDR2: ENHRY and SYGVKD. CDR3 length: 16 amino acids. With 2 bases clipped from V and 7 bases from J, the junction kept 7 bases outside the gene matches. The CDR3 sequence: CAISEGVAGGQNEQFF. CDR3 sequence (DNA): TGTGCCATCAGTGAGGGAGTAGCGGGGGGGCAAAATGAGCAGTTCTTC.

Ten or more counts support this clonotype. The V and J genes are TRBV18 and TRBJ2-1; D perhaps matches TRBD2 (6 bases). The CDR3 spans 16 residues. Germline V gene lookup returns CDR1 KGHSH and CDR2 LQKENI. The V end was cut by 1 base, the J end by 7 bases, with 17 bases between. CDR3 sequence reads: CASSPRATLAGNEQFF. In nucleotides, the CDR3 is TGTGCCAGCTCACCACGAGCGACTCTGGCGGGGAATGAGCAGTTCTTC.

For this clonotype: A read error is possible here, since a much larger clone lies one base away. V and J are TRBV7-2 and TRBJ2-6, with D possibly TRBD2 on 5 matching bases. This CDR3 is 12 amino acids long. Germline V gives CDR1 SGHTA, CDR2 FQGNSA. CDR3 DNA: TGTGCCAGCAGCTTAGGCAGGACTCTCCTGCCTTTC. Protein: CASSLGRTLLPF.

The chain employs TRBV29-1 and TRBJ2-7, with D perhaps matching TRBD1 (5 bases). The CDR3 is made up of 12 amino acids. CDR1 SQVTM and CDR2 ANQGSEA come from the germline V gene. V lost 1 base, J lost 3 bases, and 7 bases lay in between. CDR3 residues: CSVEGGGYEQYF. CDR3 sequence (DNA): TGCAGCGTTGAAGGGGGCGGCTACGAGCAGTACTTC.

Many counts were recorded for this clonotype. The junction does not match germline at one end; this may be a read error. CDR3: CASSPLASSRVNTGELFF. CDR3 nucleotides: TGTGCCAGCTCCCCACTGGCTAGCAGCCGAGTGAACACCGGGGAGCTGTTTTTT. V and J are TRBV18 and TRBJ2-2, with D perhaps matching TRBD2 (5 bases). CDR3 length equals 18 residues. Germline V lookup: CDR1 KGHSH, CDR2 LQKENI.

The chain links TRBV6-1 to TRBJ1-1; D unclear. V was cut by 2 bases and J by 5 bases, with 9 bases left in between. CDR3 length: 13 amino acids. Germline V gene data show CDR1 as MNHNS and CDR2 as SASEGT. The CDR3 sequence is CASSERARTEAFF. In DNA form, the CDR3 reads TGTGCCAGCAGTGAAAGGGCGAGGACTGAAGCTTTCTTT.

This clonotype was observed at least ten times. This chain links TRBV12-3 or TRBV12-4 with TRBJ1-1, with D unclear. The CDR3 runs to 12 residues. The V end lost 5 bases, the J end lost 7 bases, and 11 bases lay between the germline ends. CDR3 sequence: CASSPRTVEAFF. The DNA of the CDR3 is TGTGCCAGCAGTCCCAGGACGGTTGAAGCTTTCTTT.

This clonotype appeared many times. The CDR3 reads CASSAMGQLTDTQYF. DNA of the CDR3: TGTGCCAGCAGTGCCATGGGACAGCTCACAGATACGCAGTATTTT. The chain uses TRBV2 and TRBJ2-3; TRBD1 aligns across 7 bases. J lost 2 bases, V lost 4 bases, and 6 bases had no gene match. The CDR3 sequence is 15 residues long. Germline V gene data show CDR1 as SNHLY and CDR2 as FYNNEI.

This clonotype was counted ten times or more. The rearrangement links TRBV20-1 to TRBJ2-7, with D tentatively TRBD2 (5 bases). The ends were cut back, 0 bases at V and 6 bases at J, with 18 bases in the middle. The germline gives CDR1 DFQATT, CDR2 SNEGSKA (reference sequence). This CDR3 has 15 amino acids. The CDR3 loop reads CSARESSNANGEQYF. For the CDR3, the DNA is TGCAGTGCTAGAGAATCTAGCAACGCTAACGGCGAGCAGTACTTC.

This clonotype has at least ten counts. DNA for the CDR3: TGTGCCAGCTCATCACTCCAGAGCTCCTACGAGCAGTACTTC. As protein: CASSSLQSSYEQYF. V gene TRBV18 combines with J gene TRBJ2-7, with D unresolved. CDR3 length: 14 amino acids. Trimming shortened V by 5 bases and J by 0 bases, and 11 bases separated the two germline ends. From germline, CDR1 is KGHSH and CDR2 LQKENI.

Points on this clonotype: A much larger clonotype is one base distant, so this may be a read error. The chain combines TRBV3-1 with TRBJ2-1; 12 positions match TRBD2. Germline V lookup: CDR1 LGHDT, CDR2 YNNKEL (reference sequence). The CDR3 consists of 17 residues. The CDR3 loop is CASTQGLAGSSYNEQFF. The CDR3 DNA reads TGTGCCAGCACCCAAGGACTAGCGGGAAGCTCCTACAATGAGCAGTTCTTC.

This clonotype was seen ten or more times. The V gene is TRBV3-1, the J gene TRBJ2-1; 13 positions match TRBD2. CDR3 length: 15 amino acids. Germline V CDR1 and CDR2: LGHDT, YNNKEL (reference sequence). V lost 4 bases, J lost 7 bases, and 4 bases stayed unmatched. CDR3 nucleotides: TGTGCCAGCAGCCCCCGACTAGCGGGAGGAAATGAGCAGTTCTTC. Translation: CASSPRLAGGNEQFF.

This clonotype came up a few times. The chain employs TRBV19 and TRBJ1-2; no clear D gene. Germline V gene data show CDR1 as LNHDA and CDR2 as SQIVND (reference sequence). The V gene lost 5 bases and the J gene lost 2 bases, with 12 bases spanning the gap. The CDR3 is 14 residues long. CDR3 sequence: CASSHTTGNYGYTF. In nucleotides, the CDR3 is TGTGCCAGTAGTCACACCACCGGGAACTATGGCTACACCTTC.

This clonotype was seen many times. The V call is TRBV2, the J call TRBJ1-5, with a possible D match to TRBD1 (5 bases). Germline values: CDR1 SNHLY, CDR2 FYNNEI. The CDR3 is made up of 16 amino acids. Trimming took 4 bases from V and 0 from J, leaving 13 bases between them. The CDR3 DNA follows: TGTGCCAGCAGTGTAGGACACAGTACTAGCAATCAGCCCCAGCATTTT. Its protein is CASSVGHSTSNQPQHF.

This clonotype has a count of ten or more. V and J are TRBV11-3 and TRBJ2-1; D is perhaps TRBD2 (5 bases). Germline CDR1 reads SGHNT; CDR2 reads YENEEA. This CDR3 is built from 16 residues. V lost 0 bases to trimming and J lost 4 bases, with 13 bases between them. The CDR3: CASSLEGGLAYNEQFF. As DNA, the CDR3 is TGTGCCAGCAGCTTAGAAGGCGGACTTGCTTACAATGAGCAGTTCTTC.

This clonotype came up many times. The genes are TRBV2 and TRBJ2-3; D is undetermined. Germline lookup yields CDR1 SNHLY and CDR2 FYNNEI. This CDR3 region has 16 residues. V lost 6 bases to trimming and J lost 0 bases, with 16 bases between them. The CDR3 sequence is CASSLPAGASTDTQYF. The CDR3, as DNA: TGTGCCAGCAGCCTCCCAGCAGGAGCGAGCACAGATACGCAGTATTTT.

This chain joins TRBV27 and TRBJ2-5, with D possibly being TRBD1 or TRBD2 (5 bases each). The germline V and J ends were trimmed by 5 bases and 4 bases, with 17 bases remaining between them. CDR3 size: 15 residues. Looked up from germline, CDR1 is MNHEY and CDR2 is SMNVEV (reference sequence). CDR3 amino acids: CASSLGLGRSETQYF. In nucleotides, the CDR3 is TGTGCCAGCAGTCTCGGACTGGGACGTTCAGAGACCCAGTACTTC.

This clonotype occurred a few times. The CDR3 bases are TGTGCCAGCAGCTTAGTTGGTGGGAGAAACTACGAGCAGTACTTC. Translation: CASSLVGGRNYEQYF. V is TRBV11-1 and J is TRBJ2-7; D possibly corresponds to TRBD2 (5 bases). CDR3 size: 15 residues. V lost 1 base, J lost 3 bases, and 13 bases lay in between. The germline gives CDR1 SGHAT, CDR2 FQDESV (reference sequence).

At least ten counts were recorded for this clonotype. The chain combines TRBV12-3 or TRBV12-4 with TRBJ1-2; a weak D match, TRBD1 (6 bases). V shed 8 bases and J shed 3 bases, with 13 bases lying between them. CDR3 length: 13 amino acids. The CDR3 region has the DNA TGTGCCAGCGGCCTGGGGGCTTACTATGGCTACACCTTC. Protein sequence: CASGLGAYYGYTF.